The present T cell receptor beta chain was sequenced within a study of CD8+ T cells in alopecia areata (dated by TCRdb to 2017 to 2018). Study-wide context: Treated patients were enrolled in an open-label pilot trial of oral tofacitinib, 5 to 10 mg twice daily, for moderate-to-severe alopecia areata. immunoSEQ multiplex PCR using 35 Vbeta forward primers and 13 Jbeta reverse primers was used to amplify TCRbeta CDR3 regions. The SALT score, which quantifies the percentage of affected scalp surface area, was used to measure disease severity in treated patients. Scalp tissue and sorted CD4+ and CD8+ peripheral blood T cells from patchy and totalis/universalis alopecia areata patients and from healthy controls were covered by human TCRbeta sequencing. Scalp clonality was compared among normal scalp (n=4), patchy alopecia areata scalp (n=8), and alopecia totalis/universalis scalp (n=8). RNA came from the PAXgene miRNA kit for fixed scalp, the miRNeasy kit for PBMCs, and the RNeasy kit for mouse skin. Biopsies were taken from tofacitinib-treated patients at baseline and at 4 and 24 weeks of treatment, and a later scalp biopsy was taken in several of the tofacitinib-treated patients. Patients stayed on tofacitinib for 6 to 18 months and then had 6 months of follow-up off drug so that delayed response and recurrence could be assessed. High-throughput TCRbeta sequencing was used to examine T cell clonal expansion in alopecia areata in both the C3H/HeJ mouse model and human patients.

This clone has just a few counts. Which antigen it targets is not known. No much larger clone is present one base from it, and per-base qualities are unavailable. From V the trimming removes 8 bases and from J it removes 10 bases, while the gene matches leave 8 bases of the junction unaccounted for. Reading from cysteine to phenylalanine, the CDR3 counts 13 amino acids. Just the 39-base CDR3 DNA is kept, in frame starting at base 1. The germline V gene yields SGHNT for CDR1 and YENEEA for CDR2. The full study reports these points: Many expanded lesional clones persisted in scalp and blood during tofacitinib treatment, which may partly explain relapse after stopping treatment. Higher clonality and more expanded CD8+ clones were observed in lesional scalp than in normal scalp, particularly in alopecia totalis/universalis, a finding suggestive of antigenic drive. Because the treated cohort was small and had just a single nonresponder, larger studies are needed to establish links between baseline CD8+ expansion and response. With tofacitinib, both scalp clonality and the number of expanded CD8+ clones among the top 100 scalp clones went down significantly. Shared TCR sequences between patients were less evident than in mice, which may be partly attributable to HLA diversity in the patient population. Resident alphabeta T cells in normal human skin are also sequenced, complicating scalp TCR repertoire analysis, unlike mouse skin dominated by gammadelta T cells.

To prepare the library, the immunoSEQ multiplex PCR assay was applied. For TCR sequencing, RNA was extracted from every sample and reverse transcribed into cDNA to serve as template. SuperScript III was used to make first-strand cDNA, primed with a 2:1 mix of oligo-dT and random hexamers. A synthetic immune receptor repertoire was used to measure amplification bias, and any remaining bias was corrected computationally. Per the authors' processing: Raw reads were preprocessed to remove errors, and CDR3 was defined by IMGT conventions from the conserved cysteine to phenylalanine. To get clonality, Shannon entropy was normalized by log2 of the number of productive unique TCRs and the result was subtracted from 1. Whether scalp clones were CD4 or CD8 was inferred by matching scalp TCRbeta sequences against CD4 and CD8 repertoires sorted from blood. In its TCRdb copy, this immuneACCESS table keeps in-frame sequences only and misses some clones. Where compared with another copy, unresolved V genes explain less than half of these, and the others have no known cause. That table is the source of V, J and clone size, and D and trimming were worked out from the DNA. Here the sample has about 210,000 clones; just over 65% occur a single time. Of the sample, more than 0.95% falls within the top ten clones.

The treatment or condition tag for this specimen amounts to: oral pan-JAK inhibitor, 5-10 mg twice daily. Lesional scalp punch biopsies and peripheral blood were obtained from alopecia areata patients. PBMCs were isolated by density centrifugation and stained for CD3, CD4 and CD8, after which CD4+ and CD8+ T cells were sorted on a FACSAria. This receptor chain uses TRBV11-3 and TRBJ2-1, with TRBD1 identical over 10 junction bases. This specimen consisted of CD4+ T cells sorted from blood, obtained at approximately week 42, from a patient treated with tofacitinib. The clonotype was recovered from a human donor with alopecia areata. The DNA sequence is as follows: TGTGCCAGCGGACGGGACAGGGGACGGGAGCAGTTCTTC. The translation is CASGRDRGREQFF.